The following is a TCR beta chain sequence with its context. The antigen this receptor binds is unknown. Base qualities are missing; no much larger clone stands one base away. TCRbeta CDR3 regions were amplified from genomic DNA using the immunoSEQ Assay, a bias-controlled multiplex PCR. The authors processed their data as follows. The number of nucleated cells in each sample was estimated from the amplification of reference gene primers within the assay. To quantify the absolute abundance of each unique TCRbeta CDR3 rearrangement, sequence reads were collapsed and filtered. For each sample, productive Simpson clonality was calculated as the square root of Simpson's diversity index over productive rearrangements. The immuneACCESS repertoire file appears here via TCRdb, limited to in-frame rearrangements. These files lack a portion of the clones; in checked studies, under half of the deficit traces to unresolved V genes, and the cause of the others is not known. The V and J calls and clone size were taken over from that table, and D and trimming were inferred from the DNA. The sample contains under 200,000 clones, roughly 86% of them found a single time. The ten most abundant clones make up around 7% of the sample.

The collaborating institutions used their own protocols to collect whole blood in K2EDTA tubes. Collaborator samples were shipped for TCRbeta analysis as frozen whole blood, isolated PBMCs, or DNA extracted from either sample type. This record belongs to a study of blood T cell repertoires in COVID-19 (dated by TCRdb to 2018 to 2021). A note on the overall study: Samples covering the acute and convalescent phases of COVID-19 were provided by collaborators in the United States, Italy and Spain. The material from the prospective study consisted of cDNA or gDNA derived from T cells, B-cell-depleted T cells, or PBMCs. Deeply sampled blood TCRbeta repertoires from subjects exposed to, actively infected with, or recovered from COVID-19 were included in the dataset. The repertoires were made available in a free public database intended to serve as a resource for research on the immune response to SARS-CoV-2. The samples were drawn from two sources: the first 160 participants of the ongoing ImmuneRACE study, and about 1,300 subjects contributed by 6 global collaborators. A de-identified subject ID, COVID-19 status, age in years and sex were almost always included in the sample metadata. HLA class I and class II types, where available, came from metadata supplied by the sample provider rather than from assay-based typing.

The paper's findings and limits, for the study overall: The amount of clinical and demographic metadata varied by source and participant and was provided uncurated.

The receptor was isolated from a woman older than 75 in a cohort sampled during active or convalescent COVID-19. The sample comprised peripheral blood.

The bases are TGCAGCGTTGCGACAGGGGGCAGCGCCTACGAGCAGTACTTC. It encodes CSVATGGSAYEQYF. The sequence is built from TRBV29-1 and TRBJ2-7, with TRBD1 identical over 10 junction bases. There are 14 amino acids in the CDR3, from cysteine to phenylalanine inclusive. Only CDR3 DNA remains: 42 bases, in frame from the first base. V is cut back by 4 bases and J by 2 bases, with 5 bases in the junction unmatched. CDR1 and CDR2, per the germline V gene, are SQVTM and ANQGSEA.